A selection of T cell receptor beta chains follows, all from one sample in a study of Graves' ophthalmopathy and Graves' hyperthyroidism. MiXCR was run by TCRdb on the multiplex PCR reads, yielding one entry per CDR3 protein. The sample contains around 1,200,000 distinct CDR3 sequences, 36% of which appear only once. The sample was peripheral blood or thyroid tissue (not recorded which). The receptors here all came from an adult man with Graves' hyperthyroidism. CDR3s include the opening cysteine and the closing phenylalanine or tryptophan. A D gene is named only where the DNA matches it firmly. Clone size is stated in some rows and not others, as once, few, many or a class when expanded.

TGTGCCAGCAGCTTCGGGGACGGCTACGAGCAGTACTTC	CASSFGDGYEQYF	TRBV7-6	TRBJ2-7	.	many
TGTGCCAGTAAGGACAGTTACCAATCCTACGAGCAGTACTTC	CASKDSYQSYEQYF	TRBV19	TRBJ2-7	.	few
TGTGCCAGCAGCTTAGGCCCTGGGCAGCCGGAAGGGGAGACCCAGTACTTC	CASSLGPGQPEGETQYF	TRBV7-2	TRBJ2-5	.	many
TGTGCCAGCAGCCCCCATAGCGGGGGGGCCGGGGAGACCCAGTACTTC	CASSPHSGGAGETQYF	TRBV9	TRBJ2-5	TRBD2	many
TGCAGCGCCCTGGCCGGGATACAGGAGACCCAGTACTTC	CSALAGIQETQYF	TRBV29-1	TRBJ2-5	.	.
TGTGCCAGCAGTCCGACGGACAGGGGGGCTAAAGCTTTCTTT	CASSPTDRGAKAFF	TRBV2	TRBJ1-1	TRBD1	once
TGTGCCAGCAGTTTGGTCTCATCACACGGGGAGCTGTTTTTT	CASSLVSSHGELFF	TRBV12-3/TRBV12-4	TRBJ2-2	.	few
TGTGCCAGTAGTCTGGGGTGGTCTGAAGCTTTCTTT	CASSLGWSEAFF	TRBV19	TRBJ1-1	.	many
TGCGCCAGCAGCCAATGGGCGCCGGGACAGGGAAGGTACGAGCAGTACTTC	CASSQWAPGQGRYEQYF	TRBV4-1	TRBJ2-7	TRBD1	.
TGCGCCAGCAGCATAAGGACAGGGACCCTCGAGCAGTACTTC	CASSIRTGTLEQYF	TRBV10-2	TRBJ2-7	TRBD1	.
TGTGCCAGTAGATCCGGACAGGATCGCTACTATGGCTACACCTTC	CASRSGQDRYYGYTF	TRBV19	TRBJ1-2	TRBD1	few
TGCAGCGTACGGGACAGGGCGAAACTGTTTTTT	CSVRDRAKLFF	TRBV29-1	TRBJ1-4	TRBD1	.
TGCGCCAGCAGCCAAGACACGGACATACAAGAGACCCAGTACTTC	CASSQDTDIQETQYF	TRBV4-3	TRBJ2-5	.	many
TGTGCCAGCAGCTTTGCTGGAAACACCATATATTTT	CASSFAGNTIYF	TRBV7-2	TRBJ1-3	.	many
TGTGCCAGTAGAAGGGATGAAGGACAGGGAGGCAATCAGCCCCAGCATTTT	CASRRDEGQGGNQPQHF	TRBV19	TRBJ1-5	TRBD1	many
TGCGCCAGCAGCCTCGGGCTCCGGCACTACGAGCAGTACTTC	CASSLGLRHYEQYF	TRBV5-1	TRBJ2-7	.	.